These 18 T cell receptor beta chains originate from one sample sequenced in a study of control samples from healthy donors and cancer patients. The data were produced by immunoSEQ multiplex PCR, yet TCRdb's version contains in-frame clones alone and is incomplete. The data hold more than 100,000 clones, with roughly 90% observed a single time. The sequenced sample was blood. The receptors come from a man aged 18 to 30 in good health.

V and J are TRBV5-1 and TRBJ2-5; TRBD1 agrees at 8 bases. The V segment lost 0 bases and the J segment 4 bases; nucleotides outside the gene matches: 2. Germline V lookup: CDR1 SGHRS, CDR2 YFSETQ. The CDR3 runs 14 residues. In DNA, the CDR3 is TGCGCCAGCAGCTTGGGACAGGGGCGAGAGACCCAGTACTTC. It is translated as CASSLGQGRETQYF.

This chain links TRBV19 with TRBJ1-2; D call uncertain. V lost 6 bases and J lost 3, with 14 bases in between. Looked up from germline, CDR1 is LNHDA and CDR2 is SQIVND (reference sequence). The CDR3 spans 14 residues. The CDR3 DNA is TGTGCCAGTAGCACCCAGTCGAGTGACTATGGCTACACCTTC. This gives the protein CASSTQSSDYGYTF.

V gene TRBV3-1 (or the pseudogene TRBV3-2) combines with J gene TRBJ2-2; TRBD1 matches 7 bases. This CDR3 has 17 residues. From germline, CDR1 is LGHDT and CDR2 YNNKEL (reference sequence). V was clipped by 0 bases and J by 4 bases; unmatched bases: 8. CDR3 amino acids: CASSQDHPGGSTGELFF. CDR3 nucleotides: TGTGCCAGCAGCCAAGATCATCCAGGGGGTAGCACCGGGGAGCTGTTTTTT.

This chain links TRBV20-1 with TRBJ2-5, with unresolved D. The germline gives CDR1 DFQATT, CDR2 SNEGSKA (reference sequence). This CDR3 comprises 11 residues. V shed 0 bases and J shed 4 bases, with 3 bases lying between them. The CDR3 sequence is CSAREVETQYF. The CDR3 bases are TGCAGTGCTAGAGAGGTAGAGACCCAGTACTTC.

V and J are TRBV5-4 and TRBJ1-4, with D possibly matching TRBD1 (6 bases). Per the germline V gene, CDR1 is SGHNT and CDR2 is YYREEE (reference sequence). V was trimmed by 2 bases and J by 7 bases, leaving 15 bases between them. CDR3 size: 15 residues. The CDR3 is CASSFHRADGEKLFF. For the CDR3, the DNA is TGTGCCAGCAGCTTCCACAGGGCAGATGGTGAAAAACTGTTTTTT.

The chain couples TRBV18 to TRBJ1-5; D remains unclear. The germline gives CDR1 KGHSH, CDR2 LQKENI. V lost 1 base, J lost 5 bases, and 9 bases lay in between. CDR3 length equals 14 residues. CDR3 amino acids: CASSPLTEDQPQHF. As DNA, the CDR3 is TGTGCCAGCTCACCACTAACAGAAGATCAGCCCCAGCATTTT.

The V and J genes are TRBV7-7 and TRBJ2-5, with 8 bases that match TRBD2. This CDR3 is 16 amino acids long. Trimming removed 4 bases from V and 4 bases from J; junction bases left unmatched: 11. Germline V gene data show CDR1 as SSHAT and CDR2 as FNYEAQ (reference sequence). The CDR3 DNA follows: TGTGCCAGCAGCTCCGGTGGCGGGGGGCTTCGAGAGACCCAGTACTTC. Translated: CASSSGGGGLRETQYF. Full variable domain (rest looked up from reference TRBV7-7 and TRBJ2-5): GAGVSQSPRYKVTKRGQDVTLRCDPISSHATLYWYQQALGQGPEFLTYFNYEAQPDKSGLPSDRFSAERPEGSISTLTIQRTEQRDSAMYRCASSSGGGGLRETQYFGPGTRLLVL.

The chain recombines TRBV30 with TRBJ1-3; maybe TRBD1 (5 bases). CDR1 and CDR2 (germline): GTSNPN, SVGIG (reference sequence). V lost 8 bases and J lost 4, with 18 bases in between. The CDR3 runs to 14 residues. The CDR3 region has the DNA TGTGCCCGGGGGTCCGGGATAAAGGGAAACACCATATATTTT. It is translated as CARGSGIKGNTIYF.

The chain links TRBV2 to TRBJ2-1; D could derive from TRBD1 or TRBD2 (6 bases each). CDR1 is SNHLY, CDR2 FYNNEI, per germline. The CDR3 is made up of 15 amino acids. V was pared by 5 bases and J by 2 bases, with 13 bases between. In DNA, the CDR3 is TGTGCCAGCAGTCCCTTGGGGGGCACCTACAATGAGCAGTTCTTC. This gives the protein CASSPLGGTYNEQFF.

This clone occurred a few times. V gene TRBV6-1 combines with J gene TRBJ2-1; 8 bases map to TRBD2. V gave up 0 bases and J gave up 6 bases; unmatched junction bases: 1. The germline V gene has CDR1 MNHNS and CDR2 SASEGT. The CDR3 is 14 residues long. The CDR3 DNA is TGTGCCAGCAGTGAAGCCGGGACTAGCAATGAGCAGTTCTTC. Translated, it gives CASSEAGTSNEQFF.

V usage is TRBV6-6 and J usage is TRBJ1-1; no reliable D call. The CDR3 is 15 amino acids. V shed 5 bases and J shed 1 base, with 14 bases lying between them. Germline V gives CDR1 MNHNY, CDR2 SVGAGI (reference sequence). The CDR3 spells CASSPSGRRNTEAFF. As DNA, the CDR3 is TGTGCCAGCAGTCCCTCTGGACGGCGGAACACTGAAGCTTTCTTT.

The V call is TRBV24-1, the J call TRBJ1-2; no clear D gene. Germline V gene lookup returns CDR1 KGHDR and CDR2 SFDVKD. This CDR3 contains 16 residues. The V end was cut by 5 bases, the J end by 4 bases, with 19 bases between. The CDR3 nucleotides are TGTGCCACCAGTGGGACGTTTACCAGCCACTCCTATGGCTACACCTTC. Translation gives CATSGTFTSHSYGYTF.

The V and J genes are TRBV2 and TRBJ2-5; D not resolved. Trimming removed 8 bases from V and 1 base from J, with 20 bases in between. Germline loops: CDR1 SNHLY, CDR2 FYNNEI. The CDR3 runs to 16 residues. The CDR3: CASFPSIGRRQETQYF. The CDR3 DNA sequence: TGTGCCAGCTTTCCATCGATCGGACGGCGCCAAGAGACCCAGTACTTC.

This chain links TRBV19 with TRBJ2-5; 9 positions agree with TRBD1. Trimming took 4 bases from V and 5 from J; bases not matched to a gene: 5. Germline V gives CDR1 LNHDA, CDR2 SQIVND (reference sequence). This CDR3 comprises 14 residues. The CDR3 sequence is CASSTDRGSETQYF. CDR3 nucleotide sequence: TGTGCCAGTAGTACAGACAGGGGGTCCGAGACCCAGTACTTC.

CDR3 DNA sequence: TGTGCCACCAGCAGAGATAGGGTAAGGAACACTGAAGCTTTCTTT. Translated, it gives CATSRDRVRNTEAFF. This rearrangement joins TRBV15 to TRBJ1-1; D gene uncertain. The CDR3 contains 15 residues. Germline V gene data show CDR1 as LNHNV and CDR2 as YYDKDF (reference sequence). V lost 0 bases, J lost 1 base, and 9 bases lay in between. The full variable domain, with the rest looked up from reference TRBV15 and TRBJ1-1, is DAMVIQNPRYQVTQFGKPVTLSCSQTLNHNVMYWYQQKSSQAPKLLFHYYDKDFNNEADTPDNFQSRRPNTSFCFLDIRSPGLGDTAMYLCATSRDRVRNTEAFFGQGTRLTVV.

This chain connects TRBV3-1 (or the pseudogene TRBV3-2) to TRBJ1-6, with D possibly being TRBD1 (5 bases). Trimming removed 4 bases at V and 9 bases at J, with 19 bases between. From germline, CDR1 is LGHDT and CDR2 YNNKEL (reference sequence). The length of the CDR3 is 16 residues. The CDR3 DNA reads as TGTGCCAGCAGCCTAAGGGACGGGGGTATAGGTTCACCCCTCCACTTT. It is translated as CASSLRDGGIGSPLHF.

The gene calls are TRBV2 and TRBJ1-4; 11 bases are a match to TRBD1. The CDR3 sequence is 14 residues long. Trimming cost V 6 bases and J 11 bases; bases outside gene matches: 8. Germline CDR1 reads SNHLY; CDR2 reads FYNNEI. CDR3 loop: CASRAGQGDGKLFF. CDR3 DNA: TGTGCCAGCAGGGCGGGACAGGGGGATGGGAAACTGTTTTTT.

This rearrangement joins TRBV3-1 (or the pseudogene TRBV3-2) to TRBJ2-5, with D hard to call. This CDR3 has 13 residues. V dropped 0 bases and J dropped 5 bases, with 7 bases sitting between them. In germline, CDR1 is LGHDT, CDR2 YNNKEL (reference sequence). The CDR3 sequence: CASSQEFWETQYF. The CDR3 nucleotides read TGTGCCAGCAGCCAAGAGTTCTGGGAGACCCAGTACTTC.